Each of the 11 T cell receptor beta chains below was sequenced from the same sample in a study of blood T cell repertoires in COVID-19. Produced via immunoSEQ multiplex PCR; TCRdb's table is partial and in-frame only. The sample lists more than 70,000 clones; roughly 80% were seen once. The sample consisted of peripheral blood. The receptors derive from a human donor in a cohort sampled during active COVID-19.

The chain has TRBV4-1 and TRBJ1-1, with TRBD1 as a possible D gene (6 bases). The CDR3 sequence is 16 residues long. V lost 0 bases and J lost 1, with 12 bases in between. Germline CDR1 MGHRA, CDR2 YSYEKL. CDR3 nucleotide sequence: TGCGCCAGCAGCCAAGATGATTTCAGGGGGAACACTGAAGCTTTCTTT. Residues: CASSQDDFRGNTEAFF.

The chain employs TRBV5-6 and TRBJ1-1, with 7 bases identical to TRBD1. Germline-derived CDR1 and CDR2 are SGHDT and YYEEEE. V lost 4 bases and J lost 3; bases outside the gene matches: 6. The CDR3 loop spans 14 amino acids. For the CDR3, the DNA is TGTGCCAGCAGCCACCTCAGGGGGGACACTGAAGCTTTCTTT. Translating it yields CASSHLRGDTEAFF.

The gene calls are TRBV11-3 and TRBJ1-1, with unresolved D. CDR1 and CDR2 (germline): SGHNT, YENEEA. The CDR3 contains 14 residues. Trimming removed 1 base at V and 8 bases at J, with 14 bases between. The CDR3 sequence: CASSLAETVGEAFF. As DNA, the CDR3 is TGTGCCAGCAGCTTAGCGGAGACGGTTGGAGAAGCTTTCTTT.

This CDR3 reads CASWGISGAGNTIYF. In DNA, the CDR3 is TGCGCCAGCTGGGGGATCTCAGGGGCTGGAAACACCATATATTTT. The genes are TRBV10-2 and TRBJ1-3; maybe TRBD1 (6 bases). The CDR3 is 15 residues long. Germline V gene data show CDR1 as WSHSY and CDR2 as SAAADI. V dropped 8 bases and J dropped 2 bases, with 16 bases sitting between them.

This chain uses TRBV6-2 or TRBV6-3 with TRBJ2-7; the match to TRBD1 covers 7 bases. V lost 5 bases, J lost 0 bases, and 10 bases stayed unmatched. Germline V CDR1 and CDR2: MNHEY, SVGEGT. This CDR3 spans 16 amino acids. Here the CDR3 reads CASSPTTGSRSYEQYF. The CDR3 region has the DNA TGTGCCAGCAGTCCAACGACAGGGAGTCGCTCCTACGAGCAGTACTTC.

The V and J genes are TRBV18 and TRBJ2-4; 8 bases map to TRBD2. V shed 6 bases, J shed 3 bases, and the junction held 7 bases outside the gene matches. Germline CDR1 KGHSH, CDR2 LQKENI. CDR3 size: 15 residues. In nucleotides, the CDR3 is TGTGCCAGCTCTACGGGGGGGATGGTCAAAAACATTCAGTACTTC. Amino acids: CASSTGGMVKNIQYF.

This clone was seen a handful of times. The chain couples TRBV12-3 or TRBV12-4 to TRBJ1-5, with D possibly TRBD1 on 5 matching bases. The ends were cut back, 4 bases at V and 4 bases at J, with 5 bases in the middle. The CDR3 covers 12 residues. CDR3 amino acids: CASSSGNQPQHF. In DNA, the CDR3 is TGTGCCAGCAGTTCAGGGAATCAGCCCCAGCATTTT.

There are many counts of this clone. CDR3 region: CASSSLLLTEAFF. Here the CDR3 DNA reads TGTGCCAGTAGTAGTCTCCTCCTCACTGAAGCTTTCTTT. V and J are TRBV19 and TRBJ1-1, with D hard to call. Looked up from germline, CDR1 is LNHDA and CDR2 is SQIVND (reference sequence). This CDR3 has 13 amino acids. Trimming left V 4 bases short and J 4 bases short, with 10 bases between.

The chain carries TRBV6-6 and TRBJ2-7; D uncertain. The V gene's germline CDR1 is MNHNY and CDR2 SVGAGI (reference sequence). The CDR3 has 15 amino acids. Trimming pared 2 bases from V and 0 bases from J, leaving 11 bases between. The CDR3 is CASSYSPTLSYEQYF. The CDR3 bases are TGTGCCAGCAGTTACAGCCCAACCCTCTCCTACGAGCAGTACTTC.

The chain employs TRBV6-2 or TRBV6-3 and TRBJ1-1; TRBD1 matches 8 bases. Trimming removed 2 bases from V and 2 bases from J; junction bases left unmatched: 13. Germline V gene sequence: CDR1 MNHEY, CDR2 SVGEGT. The CDR3 is made up of 18 amino acids. Written as DNA, the CDR3 is TGTGCCAGCAGTTACCGCCGGGACAGGATGAGATTAAACACTGAAGCTTTCTTT. It specifies CASSYRRDRMRLNTEAFF.

The DNA of the CDR3 is TGTGCCAGCAGCTTTCCTCCTTTTCAGCCCCAGCATTTT. Its protein is CASSFPPFQPQHF. The chain is built from TRBV7-2 and TRBJ1-5; D unresolved. Germline CDR1 is SGHTA and CDR2 is FQGNSA. With 3 bases removed from V and 6 bases from J, the gap between germline ends came to 9 bases. The CDR3 runs to 13 residues.